Sequencing of this T cell receptor beta chain was carried out in a study of blood T cell repertoires in COVID-19. Produced via immunoSEQ multiplex PCR; TCRdb's table is partial and in-frame only. This sample has over 350,000 clones, with around 86% found just once. V shed 4 bases and J 6 bases; nucleotides not matched to a gene: 9. The CDR3 has 14 residues. CDR1 and CDR2 (germline): SGDLS, YYNGEE. Material: peripheral blood. The TCR was taken from a woman aged 25 to 45 with active or convalescent COVID-19. The chain combines TRBV9 with TRBJ1-1; TRBD1 matches 7 bases. In DNA form, the CDR3 reads TGTGCCAGCAGCTTAGAATCCGGGACAGCTGAAGCTTTCTTT. Encoded protein: CASSLESGTAEAFF.